This T cell receptor beta chain was profiled in a study of T cells in Graves' hyperthyroidism and ophthalmopathy. Ophthalmopathy in the patients scored at least 3 on Clinical Activity Score and at least 4 on NOSPECS grade, lasting under 3 months. Investigators excluded patients with uncontrolled infection, other autoimmune disease, pregnancy or lactation. V lost 5 bases and J 6 bases, leaving 20 bases between the germline ends. The CDR3 runs to 15 residues. Germline CDR1 KGHSH, CDR2 LQKENI. Study-level findings and limits: Ophthalmopathy could be told apart from stable hyperthyroidism with a 13 V-J model.

The sample holds a few counts of this clonotype. Antigen: not known. Using RNA transcripts as the source, TCR beta CDR3 regions were amplified. The HTBI primer set served for first-round RT-PCR of the TCR CDR3. TCRdb reprocessed the multiplex PCR reads with MiXCR, giving one entry per CDR3 protein. The sample consists of approximately 490,000 distinct CDR3 sequences, approximately 23% of them appearing once. This clonotype was sampled from a woman aged 70-85 years with Graves' ophthalmopathy. The sequenced material came from blood. V is TRBV18 and J is TRBJ2-7; D possibly corresponds to TRBD2 (7 bases). Written as DNA, the CDR3 is TGTGCCAGCTCAGCTGGGAGGGGGACCCCCGGCGAGCAGTACTTC. Translating gives CASSAGRGTPGEQYF.